These 31 T cell receptor beta chains were sequenced from one sample in a study of identifying expanded T cells in peripheral blood. Generated by immunoSEQ multiplex PCR, the TCRdb table keeps only in-frame clones and is missing some. Altogether 81,000 or so clones are present, 84% being singletons, with the ten largest covering around a fifth. The sequencing input was blood. These receptors were obtained from a person aged 18 to 70 in good health.

The rearrangement links TRBV6-5 to TRBJ1-5; 8 bases fit TRBD1. Germline V gene sequence: CDR1 MNHEY, CDR2 SVGAGI. The junction had 5 bases not matched to a gene; V was cut back by 7 bases and J by 3 bases. The CDR3 contains 14 residues. The CDR3 DNA follows: TGTGCCAGCATGGACAGGGCGCCCAATCAGCCCCAGCATTTT. Residues: CASMDRAPNQPQHF.

V is TRBV19 and J is TRBJ1-5; D remains ambiguous. Germline-derived CDR1 and CDR2 are LNHDA and SQIVND (reference sequence). Deletions cut 5 bases from V and 0 bases from J, with 8 bases between. The CDR3 has 14 residues. This chain's CDR3 is CASSWPLSNQPQHF. The CDR3 DNA sequence: TGTGCCAGTAGTTGGCCCCTTAGCAATCAGCCCCAGCATTTT.

As for this clone: The junction does not match germline at one end; this may be a read error. This sequence joins TRBV7-7 and TRBJ2-1, with 8 bases identical to TRBD1. Germline V CDR1 and CDR2: SSHAT, FNYEAQ (reference sequence). The CDR3 spans 18 residues. CDR3 sequence reads: CASSLEVAGQGGYNEQFF. In nucleotides, the CDR3 is TGTGCTAGCAGCTTAGAGGTGGCTGGACAGGGAGGTTACAATGAGCAGTTCTTC.

This clone was counted only a few times. The chain recombines TRBV19 with TRBJ2-2; D remains ambiguous. Germline lookup yields CDR1 LNHDA and CDR2 SQIVND (reference sequence). CDR3 size: 12 residues. V was pared by 5 bases and J by 2 bases, with 3 bases between. The DNA for the CDR3 is TGTGCCAGTAGTCCCAACACCGGGGAGCTGTTTTTT. Translation gives CASSPNTGELFF.

CDR3 region: CASSQEGGLGNQPQHF. Written as DNA, the CDR3 is TGCGCCAGCAGCCAAGAGGGAGGGCTCGGCAATCAGCCCCAGCATTTT. The V and J genes are TRBV4-1 and TRBJ1-5, with D hard to call. Trimming shortened V by 0 bases and J by 2 bases, and 11 bases separated the two germline ends. The CDR3 has 16 residues. Germline V gives CDR1 MGHRA, CDR2 YSYEKL.

The rearrangement joins TRBV28 to TRBJ1-2; D gene uncertain. Per germline, CDR1 MDHEN and CDR2 SYDVKM. The CDR3 contains 15 residues. The ends were cut back, 1 base at V and 4 bases at J, with 13 bases in the middle. The CDR3 DNA sequence: TGTGCCAGCAGTTTATTCCCCAGGACCGGCTATGGCTACACCTTC. Residues: CASSLFPRTGYGYTF.

The rearrangement links TRBV30 to TRBJ1-2, with D possibly matching TRBD1 (5 bases). CDR3 size: 16 residues. CDR1 is GTSNPN, CDR2 SVGIG, per germline (reference sequence). Trimming pared 0 bases from V and 0 bases from J, leaving 14 bases between. Here the CDR3 DNA reads TGTGCCTGGAGTGTAGGTTTGCCAGGGTCTAACTATGGCTACACCTTC. As protein: CAWSVGLPGSNYGYTF.

The chain links TRBV6-6 to TRBJ1-1; possible D gene TRBD1, 5 bases. This CDR3 is 14 amino acids long. Trimming took off 2 bases at V and 4 bases at J, with 11 bases between the two ends. Germline lookup yields CDR1 MNHNY and CDR2 SVGAGI (reference sequence). The CDR3 spells CASSYGGDGTEAFF. CDR3 nucleotides: TGTGCCAGCAGTTACGGGGGGGATGGCACTGAAGCTTTCTTT.

J is TRBJ1-2 and V is TRBV7-2; 12 bases agree with TRBD1. The V segment lost 1 base and the J segment 8 bases; nucleotides outside the gene matches: 11. The CDR3 is made up of 17 amino acids. Germline V gene sequence: CDR1 SGHTA, CDR2 FQGNSA. In nucleotides, the CDR3 is TGTGCCAGCAGCTTAGACGGGACAGGGGGCGTAGGAAAAGGCTACACCTTC. Residues: CASSLDGTGGVGKGYTF.

The CDR3 spells CASSQEGLVQGLGELFF. CDR3 DNA: TGCGCCAGCAGCCAAGAAGGGTTGGTCCAGGGCCTAGGGGAGCTGTTTTTT. The V gene is TRBV4-3, the J gene TRBJ2-2; perhaps TRBD1 as D (5 bases). The V gene's germline CDR1 is LGHNA and CDR2 YSLEER. This CDR3 has 17 residues. The V end was cut by 0 bases, the J end by 8 bases, with 19 bases between.

The chain combines TRBV28 with TRBJ2-7; TRBD2 matches at 11 bases. Germline V gene data show CDR1 as MDHEN and CDR2 as SYDVKM. Losses at the gene ends were 5 bases for V and 6 bases for J; bases not matched to a gene: 6. The CDR3 runs 14 residues. CDR3 amino acids: CASSQLAGAFEQYF. CDR3 DNA: TGTGCCAGCAGTCAACTAGCGGGAGCGTTCGAGCAGTACTTC.

The chain's CDR3 is CASSWTLGGQETQYF. For the CDR3, the DNA is TGCGCCAGCAGCTGGACGTTGGGGGGGCAAGAGACCCAGTACTTC. The chain uses TRBV5-1 and TRBJ2-5; 7 positions match TRBD2. CDR1 and CDR2 from the germline V gene are SGHRS and YFSETQ. J was trimmed by 2 bases and V by 3 bases; bases with no gene match: 7. This CDR3 region has 15 residues.

This clone occurred a few times. This rearrangement joins TRBV19 to TRBJ1-2; no clear D gene. The CDR3 contains 15 residues. Trimming stripped 4 bases from V and 5 bases from J, with 17 bases between. Looked up from germline, CDR1 is LNHDA and CDR2 is SQIVND (reference sequence). CDR3 region: CASSTSDALRYGYTF. CDR3 nucleotide sequence: TGTGCCAGTAGTACCTCCGACGCCCTTAGGTATGGCTACACCTTC.

V and J are TRBV4-3 and TRBJ2-7; 11 bases line up with TRBD2. This CDR3 has 14 amino acids. CDR1 and CDR2 from the germline V gene are LGHNA and YSLEER. Unmatched junction bases numbered 5, after V lost 3 bases and J lost 7 bases. CDR3 sequence reads: CASSQALAGDEQYF. The CDR3 DNA reads TGCGCCAGCAGCCAGGCACTAGCGGGAGATGAGCAGTACTTC.

The V and J genes are TRBV30 and TRBJ1-5; perhaps TRBD1 as D (5 bases). The germline V gene has CDR1 GTSNPN and CDR2 SVGIG (reference sequence). This CDR3 is built from 13 residues. Trimming removed 1 base from V and 9 bases from J, with 13 bases in between. The CDR3 DNA reads as TGTGCCTGGAGTGGACAGCCGGATCGGCCCCAGCATTTT. Residues: CAWSGQPDRPQHF.

The chain employs TRBV7-3 and TRBJ2-1; TRBD2 agrees at 12 bases. Germline CDR1 is SGHTA and CDR2 is FQGTGA. After removal of 5 bases from V and 6 bases from J, the junction contained 8 bases not matched to a gene. This CDR3 has 16 residues. CDR3 in amino acids: CASSIDPGLAGNEQFF. The CDR3 DNA sequence: TGTGCCAGCAGCATTGATCCGGGACTAGCGGGCAATGAGCAGTTCTTC.

This clone was counted a few times. In nucleotides, the CDR3 is TGCAGCATAAACACAGGGGGCCGAACTGAAGCTTTCTTT. It is translated as CSINTGGRTEAFF. The V gene is TRBV29-1, the J gene TRBJ1-1, with 9 bases fitting TRBD1. The germline V gene encodes CDR1 SQVTM and CDR2 ANQGSEA. The V and J ends lost 8 bases and 5 bases, in that order; junction bases with no gene match: 9. The CDR3 runs 13 residues.

The V call is TRBV11-2, the J call TRBJ1-2, with 7 bases aligning to TRBD1. The germline V gene encodes CDR1 SGHAT and CDR2 FQNNGV. The CDR3 has 14 residues. The V gene end was trimmed by 1 base and the J gene end by 4 bases; junction bases not matched to a gene: 3. The chain's CDR3 is CASSLGGQSYGYTF. CDR3 DNA: TGTGCCAGCAGCTTAGGGGGACAGAGCTATGGCTACACCTTC.

The chain joins TRBV2 to TRBJ1-1; the D is unclear. Germline V gene lookup returns CDR1 SNHLY and CDR2 FYNNEI. This CDR3 comprises 13 residues. Deletions cut 3 bases from V and 4 bases from J, with 9 bases between. The CDR3 region has the DNA TGTGCCAGCAGTGACCGGGAGGGCACTGAAGCTTTCTTT. Amino acids: CASSDREGTEAFF.

This clone has a handful of counts. The V call is TRBV4-1, the J call TRBJ1-5; D call uncertain. The V end lost 2 bases, the J end lost 3 bases, and 8 bases lay between the germline ends. Looked up from germline, CDR1 is MGHRA and CDR2 is YSYEKL. This CDR3 comprises 14 residues. The CDR3 DNA reads TGCGCCAGCAGCCAACTGGAATTCAATCAGCCCCAGCATTTT. Translated: CASSQLEFNQPQHF.

The rearrangement uses TRBV6-1 and TRBJ1-5; D is possibly TRBD1 (5 bases). Germline-derived CDR1 and CDR2 are MNHNS and SASEGT. The CDR3 is 13 amino acids. V lost 6 bases, J lost 1 base, and 7 bases lay in between. CDR3 sequence reads: CASRRDSNQPQHF. CDR3 nucleotides: TGTGCCAGCAGGAGGGACAGCAATCAGCCCCAGCATTTT.

This chain connects TRBV7-2 to TRBJ1-1; 8 bases are a match to TRBD1. V lost 0 bases and J lost 0; bases outside the gene matches: 21. There are 22 residues in the CDR3. Germline-derived CDR1 and CDR2 are SGHTA and FQGNSA. This CDR3 reads CASSLARRGGTGIGILNTEAFF. CDR3 nucleotides: TGTGCCAGCAGCTTAGCCCGACGGGGCGGGACAGGAATCGGCATACTGAACACTGAAGCTTTCTTT.

The rearrangement links TRBV7-2 to TRBJ2-2; the D gene could be TRBD1 or TRBD2 (5 bases each). Germline V CDR1 and CDR2: SGHTA, FQGNSA. The ends were cut back, 5 bases at V and 7 bases at J, with 17 bases in the middle. This CDR3 spans 15 amino acids. CDR3 in amino acids: CASSPLGTRVGELFF. The CDR3 DNA reads TGTGCCAGCAGCCCTTTGGGGACGCGGGTCGGGGAGCTGTTTTTT. Variable domain in full (rest from reference TRBV7-2 and TRBJ2-2): GAGVSQSPSNKVTEKGKDVELRCDPISGHTALYWYRQSLGQGLEFLIYFQGNSAPDKSGLPSDRFSAERTGGSVSTLTIQRTQQEDSAVYLCASSPLGTRVGELFFGEGSRLTVL.

The chain joins TRBV13 to TRBJ1-4; TRBD1 aligns across 7 bases. Germline V gene sequence: CDR1 PRHDT, CDR2 FYEKMQ (reference sequence). Trimming at V came to 3 bases and at J to 6 bases, leaving 7 bases not matched to a gene. This CDR3 has 15 residues. The DNA of the CDR3 is TGTGCCAGCAGCTTCTTTCAGGGGGGGTATGAAAAACTGTTTTTT. The encoded protein is CASSFFQGGYEKLFF.

The V and J genes are TRBV6-1 and TRBJ1-5; D is unclear. This CDR3 is 14 amino acids long. CDR1 MNHNS and CDR2 SASEGT come from the germline V gene. Trimming pared 0 bases from V and 1 base from J, leaving 4 bases between. The CDR3 here is CASSEAGSNQPQHF. CDR3 sequence (DNA): TGTGCCAGCAGTGAAGCAGGAAGCAATCAGCCCCAGCATTTT.

As regards this clone: A read error may produce the germline difference seen at one junction end. The chain links TRBV7-7 to TRBJ2-5, with 7 bases identical to TRBD2. The V gene's germline CDR1 is SSHAT and CDR2 FNYEAQ (reference sequence). This CDR3 is 16 amino acids long. The CDR3 region has the DNA TGTGCTAGCAGCGCTGCTGGGGGACTACCAGGAGAGACCCAGTACTTC. Its protein is CASSAAGGLPGETQYF.

V usage is TRBV5-1 and J usage is TRBJ1-2; perhaps TRBD1 as D (6 bases). Trimming removed 4 bases at V and 0 bases at J, with 10 bases between. The CDR3 is 14 residues long. Per the germline V gene, CDR1 is SGHRS and CDR2 is YFSETQ. For the CDR3, the DNA is TGCGCCAGCAGCCCGCGACAGGCTAACTATGGCTACACCTTC. Amino acids: CASSPRQANYGYTF.

The rearrangement links TRBV5-4 to TRBJ2-3; D is uncertain. This CDR3 is 15 amino acids long. Trimming removed 0 bases at V and 0 bases at J, with 8 bases between. Germline V lookup: CDR1 SGHNT, CDR2 YYREEE (reference sequence). The CDR3 sequence is CASSLAGLSTDTQYF. CDR3 DNA: TGTGCCAGCAGCTTGGCCGGCCTCAGCACAGATACGCAGTATTTT.

V and J are TRBV15 and TRBJ2-5, with no clear D. CDR1 and CDR2 (germline): LNHNV, YYDKDF (reference sequence). V lost 0 bases and J 7 bases, leaving 12 bases between the germline ends. The CDR3 covers 14 residues. CDR3 amino acids: CATSRDIRFATQYF. The CDR3 coding sequence is TGTGCCACCAGCAGAGATATTAGGTTCGCGACCCAGTACTTC.

This clone showed up just a few times. V is TRBV5-1 and J is TRBJ2-3; D unresolved. CDR1 and CDR2 (germline): SGHRS, YFSETQ. The V and J ends lost 4 bases and 0 bases respectively, with 6 bases between them. The CDR3 contains 13 residues. CDR3 amino acids: CASSPDSTDTQYF. CDR3 bases: TGCGCCAGCAGCCCGGACAGCACAGATACGCAGTATTTT.

This clone occurred once. The chain joins TRBV4-1 to TRBJ2-7, with 7 bases aligning to TRBD2. V dropped 1 base and J dropped 3; count of bases not matched to a gene: 6. Germline V gene sequence: CDR1 MGHRA, CDR2 YSYEKL. This CDR3 comprises 15 residues. The CDR3 reads CASSQAVLADYEQYF. The CDR3 region has the DNA TGCGCCAGCAGCCAAGCAGTGCTAGCGGACTACGAGCAGTACTTC.